This entry is about one T cell receptor beta chain. Its antigen is unidentified. This record comes from a study of blood T cells in healthy people across ages. Study outcomes and limitations: The diversity estimates, figures obtained from one million T cells, were considered underestimates. Per-million-T-cell TCR beta diversity fell roughly linearly with age.

A sample-barcoded 5' primer and a J-beta primer mix were used in a second PCR of roughly 7 to 11 cycles. Sequencing recovered at least 2.5 million CDR3-containing paired-end reads from each sample. TCRdb fed the 5' RACE reads into MiXCR, producing one record per CDR3 protein. The sample shows around 1,100,000 distinct CDR3 sequences, around two fifths of them seen only once. CDR1 SQVTM and CDR2 ANQGSEA come from the germline V gene. This CDR3 spans 10 amino acids. Trimming left V 6 bases short and J 1 base short, with 3 bases between. The sequence came from a man between 18 and 29 years old in good health. The chain couples TRBV29-1 to TRBJ1-1; D not certain. The specimen was blood. CDR3 DNA: TGCAGCGTGGAGAACACTGAAGCTTTCTTT. Translating gives CSVENTEAFF.